This is a list of T cell receptor beta chains from one sample in a study of blood T cell repertoires in COVID-19. Libraries were prepared by immunoSEQ multiplex PCR; TCRdb keeps only in-frame clonotypes and omits some of them. The sample yields roughly 290,000 clones, 80% to 90% seen once. The sequenced material came from PBMCs or T cells enriched from blood (not recorded which). These receptors were taken from a man between 25 and 39 years old who had recovered from COVID-19. The CDR3 runs from the conserved cysteine through the conserved F or W. A D gene is named only where the DNA matches it firmly. Size is stated for part of the rows, as once, few or many counts, or as a class when the clone is expanded.

TRBJ2-1,NA,TRBV10-3,NA,CAMTSESYNEQFF,TGTGCCATGACAAGTGAGTCCTACAATGAGCAGTTCTTC
TRBJ1-3,NA,TRBV4-3,NA,CASSQDPGSGNTIYF,TGCGCCAGCAGCCAAGATCCCGGCTCTGGAAACACCATATATTTT
TRBJ1-6,NA,TRBV1,once,CTSSRRQGASNSPLHF,TGCACCAGCAGCCGCCGACAGGGGGCGTCTAATTCACCCCTCCACTTT
TRBJ1-5,NA,TRBV9,NA,CASSRTGSNQPQHF,TGTGCCAGCAGTAGGACGGGGAGCAATCAGCCCCAGCATTTT
TRBJ1-2,TRBD1,TRBV4-1,NA,CASSQDDRAPSGYTF,TGCGCCAGCAGCCAAGATGACAGGGCGCCAAGTGGCTACACCTTC
TRBJ1-1,NA,TRBV12-3/TRBV12-4,NA,CASSLWPTEAFF,TGTGCCAGCAGTTTGTGGCCTACTGAAGCTTTCTTT
TRBJ1-3,NA,TRBV11-2,NA,CASSSRQDGGNTIYF,TGTGCCAGCAGCTCACGACAGGATGGGGGAAACACCATATATTTT
TRBJ2-5,TRBD2,TRBV5-1,NA,CASSWRGGEETQYF,TGCGCCAGCAGCTGGCGGGGAGGGGAAGAGACCCAGTACTTC
TRBJ1-5,TRBD1,TRBV5-7,few,CASSAGTGADISNQPQHF,TGTGCCAGCAGCGCGGGGACAGGAGCTGATATTAGCAATCAGCCCCAGCATTTT
TRBJ2-3,NA,TRBV19,NA,CASSVGHTGGPDTQYF,TGTGCCAGTAGTGTGGGACATACGGGGGGCCCAGATACGCAGTATTTT
TRBJ1-4,NA,TRBV19,NA,CASSINQAGLGLFF,TGTGCCAGTAGTATTAATCAGGCGGGCCTGGGACTGTTTTTT
TRBJ1-6,NA,TRBV5-4,few,CASSLKSLTEVYNSPLHF,TGTGCCAGCAGCTTGAAGTCCCTGACAGAGGTTTATAATTCACCCCTCCACTTT
TRBJ1-2,NA,TRBV7-9,NA,CASSLGTRGYTF,TGTGCCAGCAGCTTAGGTACCCGGGGCTACACCTTC
TRBJ2-3,TRBD2,TRBV5-1,NA,CASTEAGGRTDTQYF,TGCGCCAGCACTGAAGCGGGGGGGCGCACAGATACGCAGTATTTT
TRBJ2-5,TRBD2,TRBV29-1,NA,CSAAKRGKETQYF,TGCAGCGCCGCCAAGCGGGGAAAAGAGACCCAGTACTTC
TRBJ1-6,NA,TRBV18,NA,CASSPRSPNNSPLHF,TGTGCCAGCTCACCGAGGTCACCGAATAATTCACCCCTCCACTTT
TRBJ2-5,NA,TRBV7-9,NA,CASSLNTETQYF,TGTGCCAGCAGCTTAAACACGGAGACCCAGTACTTC
TRBJ1-5,NA,TRBV7-6,NA,CASSHREDGQPQHF,TGTGCCAGCAGCCACAGGGAAGATGGTCAGCCCCAGCATTTT
TRBJ1-2,NA,TRBV12-3/TRBV12-4,NA,CASTSTSRRGYTF,TGTGCCAGCACTTCTACCTCAAGGAGGGGCTACACCTTC
TRBJ2-2,NA,TRBV6-4,NA,CASSRHGTSNPGELFF,TGTGCCAGCAGTCGCCACGGGACTTCCAATCCCGGGGAGCTGTTTTTT
TRBJ2-7,TRBD1,TRBV9,NA,CASSDRDRGDEQYF,TGTGCCAGCAGCGACCGGGACAGGGGAGACGAGCAGTACTTC
TRBJ1-2,TRBD1,TRBV9,NA,CASSVGTGGLYGGYTF,TGTGCCAGCAGCGTAGGGACAGGTGGTCTTTATGGTGGCTACACCTTC
TRBJ1-5,NA,TRBV30,NA,CAWSLGGYDQPQHF,TGTGCCTGGAGTCTCGGGGGATATGATCAGCCCCAGCATTTT
TRBJ2-1,NA,TRBV5-1,NA,CASSTGYNEQFF,TGCGCCAGTTCAACAGGATACAATGAGCAGTTCTTC
TRBJ1-2,TRBD1,TRBV7-2,NA,CASRTTGQQLYGYTF,TGTGCCAGCAGGACAACGGGACAGCAACTATATGGCTACACCTTC
TRBJ1-5,NA,TRBV15,NA,CATSRERDQPQHF,TGTGCCACCAGCAGAGAGAGGGATCAGCCCCAGCATTTT
TRBJ1-3,NA,TRBV10-2,NA,CASSDGGSGNTIYF,TGCGCCAGCAGTGACGGCGGTTCTGGAAACACCATATATTTT
TRBJ1-2,NA,TRBV29-1,NA,CSVQGVLSGEGGYGYTF,TGCAGCGTTCAAGGGGTTCTCTCGGGGGAAGGAGGCTATGGCTACACCTTC
TRBJ2-7,NA,TRBV6-2/TRBV6-3,NA,CASSLGGSYEQYF,TGTGCCAGCAGTTTAGGGGGTTCGTACGAGCAGTACTTC
TRBJ1-4,NA,TRBV19,NA,CASSRGDRTNEKLFF,TGTGCCAGTAGTAGGGGAGACAGGACTAATGAAAAACTGTTTTTT
TRBJ2-7,NA,TRBV10-1,few,CASSGTTYEQYF,TGCGCCAGCAGTGGGACAACCTACGAGCAGTACTTC
TRBJ2-1,NA,TRBV19,NA,CASRMEGGAYNEQFF,TGTGCCAGTAGGATGGAGGGGGGGGCCTACAATGAGCAGTTCTTC
TRBJ1-3,NA,TRBV11-2,NA,CASSLVIWGSGNTIYF,TGTGCCAGCAGCTTAGTAATTTGGGGCAGCGGGAACACCATATATTTT
TRBJ1-3,TRBD1,TRBV6-5,few,CASSGRGQGNTIYF,TGTGCCAGCAGCGGCAGGGGGCAAGGAAACACCATATATTTT
TRBJ1-4,TRBD1,TRBV3-1/TRBV3-2,NA,CASSQAGQGNEKLFF,TGTGCCAGCAGCCAAGCGGGACAGGGTAATGAAAAACTGTTTTTT
TRBJ2-5,TRBD2,TRBV6-5,NA,CASSGGGDQETQYF,TGTGCCAGCAGCGGCGGGGGGGACCAAGAGACCCAGTACTTC
TRBJ2-1,NA,TRBV6-5,once,CATSSVPSGEQFF,TGTGCCACCTCTAGCGTCCCCTCGGGCGAGCAGTTCTTC
TRBJ1-5,TRBD1,TRBV20-1,NA,CSASDPGQGNSNQPQHF,TGCAGTGCTAGTGATCCGGGACAGGGGAATAGCAATCAGCCCCAGCATTTT
TRBJ2-1,TRBD2,TRBV9,NA,CASSAVAGGFNEQFF,TGTGCCAGCAGCGCGGTGGCGGGGGGGTTCAATGAGCAGTTCTTC
TRBJ2-5,NA,TRBV7-9,many,CASIPTGGETQYF,TGTGCCAGCATCCCGACAGGTGGGGAGACCCAGTACTTC
TRBJ1-2,NA,TRBV3-1/TRBV3-2,NA,CASSQERVYGYTF,TGTGCCAGCAGCCAAGAGAGGGTGTATGGCTACACCTTC
TRBJ1-1,NA,TRBV6-5,NA,CATQGPNTEAFF,TGTGCCACACAGGGCCCGAACACTGAAGCTTTCTTT
TRBJ1-2,TRBD1,TRBV9,NA,CASSVEGQGYGYTF,TGTGCCAGCAGCGTAGAGGGACAGGGGTACGGCTACACCTTC
TRBJ2-1,NA,TRBV7-6,many,CASSLALEEQFF,TGTGCCAGCAGCTTAGCCCTGGAGGAGCAGTTCTTC
TRBJ1-6,NA,TRBV7-9,NA,CASSPTTGRNSPLHF,TGTGCCAGCAGCCCCACAACAGGGAGAAATTCACCCCTCCACTTT
TRBJ1-5,TRBD1,TRBV9,NA,CASSPTGGNQPQHF,TGTGCCAGCAGCCCGACAGGGGGCAATCAGCCCCAGCATTTT
TRBJ2-1,TRBD2,TRBV10-3,NA,CAISGAGAGDIYNEQFF,TGTGCCATCAGTGGGGCAGGAGCGGGGGACATATACAATGAGCAGTTCTTC
TRBJ2-2,NA,TRBV19,once,CASSISQGFDTGELFF,TGTGCCAGTAGTATTAGCCAGGGTTTCGACACCGGGGAGCTGTTTTTT
TRBJ2-1,NA,TRBV28,NA,CASVVAGTNEQFF,TGTGCCAGTGTTGTGGCGGGAACCAATGAGCAGTTCTTC
TRBJ1-5,NA,TRBV30,NA,CAWSPSEQPQHF,TGTGCCTGGAGTCCCTCGGAGCAGCCCCAGCATTTT
TRBJ1-5,NA,TRBV7-2,NA,CASSFAVYSNQPQHF,TGTGCCAGCAGCTTTGCAGTGTATAGCAATCAGCCCCAGCATTTT